The text below deals with one T cell receptor (beta chain). Its target is unknown. The sample comes from a study of breast tumors, draining lymph nodes, adjacent tissues. Study-level findings and limits: Luminal-like breast cancer showed significantly higher tumor–nontumor repertoire similarity than basal-like. Tumors had less TCR diversity than lymph nodes, more than nontumor tissue. Findings are consistent with lymph node origin and intratumoral expansion of most tumor T cells.

TCRdb redid the calling of the multiplex PCR reads with MiXCR, one entry per CDR3 protein. The data show approximately 250,000 distinct CDR3 sequences, 34% seen once. Samples came from axillary lymph nodes draining the breast cancer. The sequencing sample was made of axillary lymph node tissue. This TCR came from a female donor with breast cancer. Some clones in this sample may be carry-over from other donors' samples.

The CDR3 loop is CASRDGRASGELFF. The CDR3 nucleotides read TGTGCCAGCAGAGATGGGCGAGCGTCGGGGGAGCTGTTTTTT. The chain couples TRBV19 to TRBJ2-2; D call uncertain. Trimming removed 9 bases at V and 8 bases at J, with 19 bases between. The CDR3 has 14 residues. Germline lookup yields CDR1 LNHDA and CDR2 SQIVND (reference sequence).